This TCR beta chain was sequenced during a study of T-cell reconstitution after alpha-beta-depleted transplantation in children. This clonotype was counted many times. Unique molecular identifiers were used in preparing the TCRbeta library. TCRdb reprocessed the PCR reads via MiXCR and lists one record per CDR3 protein. The sample has 200,000 to 300,000 distinct CDR3 sequences; more than 10% are singletons. The CDR3 runs 17 residues. Per germline, CDR1 SGHTA and CDR2 FQGTGA. V lost 0 bases, J lost 2 bases, and 4 bases stayed unmatched. Here the sequenced sample was PBMCs from the stem cell graft donor, taken from the stem cell graft. This sequence joins TRBV7-3 and TRBJ2-1, with TRBD2 matching over 10 bases. The receptor was derived from a human donor who donated a stem cell graft to a child with acute lymphoblastic leukemia. DNA of the CDR3: TGTGCCAGCAGCTTAACGACTACTAGCGGGACCTACAATGAGCAGTTCTTC. Translated: CASSLTTTSGTYNEQFF.